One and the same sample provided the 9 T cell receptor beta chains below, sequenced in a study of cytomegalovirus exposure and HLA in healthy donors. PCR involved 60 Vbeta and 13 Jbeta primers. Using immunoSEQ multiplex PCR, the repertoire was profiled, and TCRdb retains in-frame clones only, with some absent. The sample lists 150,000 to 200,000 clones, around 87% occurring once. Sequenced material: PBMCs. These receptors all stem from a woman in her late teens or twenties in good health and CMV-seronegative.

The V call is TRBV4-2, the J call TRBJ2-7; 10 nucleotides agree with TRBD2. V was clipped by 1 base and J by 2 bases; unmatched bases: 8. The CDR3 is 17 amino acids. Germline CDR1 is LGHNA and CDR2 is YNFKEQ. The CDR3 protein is CASSQGELAGQAYEQYF. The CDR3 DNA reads TGTGCCAGCAGCCAAGGGGAACTAGCGGGGCAAGCCTACGAGCAGTACTTC.

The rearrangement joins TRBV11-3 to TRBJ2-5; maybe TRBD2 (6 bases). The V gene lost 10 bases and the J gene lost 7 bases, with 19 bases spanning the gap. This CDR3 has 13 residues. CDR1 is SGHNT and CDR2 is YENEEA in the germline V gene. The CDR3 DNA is TGTGCCACCGCACCTTCTAGCGAGGGGACCCAGTACTTC. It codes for CATAPSSEGTQYF.

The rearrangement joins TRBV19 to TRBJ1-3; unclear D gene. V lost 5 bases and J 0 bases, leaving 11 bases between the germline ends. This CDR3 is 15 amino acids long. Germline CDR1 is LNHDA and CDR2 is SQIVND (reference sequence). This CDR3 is CASSRAGSSGNTIYF. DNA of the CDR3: TGTGCCAGTAGTCGGGCGGGGAGCTCTGGAAACACCATATATTTT.

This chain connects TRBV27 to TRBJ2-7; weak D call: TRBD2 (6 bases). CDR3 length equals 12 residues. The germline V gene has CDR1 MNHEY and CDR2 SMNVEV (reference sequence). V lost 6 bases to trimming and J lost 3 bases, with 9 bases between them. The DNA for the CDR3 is TGTGCCAGCAGCTCCGGGAGCTACGAGCAGTACTTC. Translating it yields CASSSGSYEQYF.

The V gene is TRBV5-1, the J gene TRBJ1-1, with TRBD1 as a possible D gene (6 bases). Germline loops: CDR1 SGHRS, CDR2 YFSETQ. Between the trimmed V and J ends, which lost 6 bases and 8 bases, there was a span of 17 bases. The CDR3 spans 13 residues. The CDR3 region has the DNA TGCGCCAGCAATCCTCTCGGGACACAGGAAGCTTTCTTT. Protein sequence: CASNPLGTQEAFF.

The CDR3 sequence: CASSFARWKEAFF. The CDR3 coding sequence is TGTGCCAGCAGCTTCGCTAGGTGGAAAGAAGCTTTCTTT. The chain links TRBV6-5 to TRBJ1-1; D gene uncertain. Trimming took off 6 bases at V and 8 bases at J, with 16 bases between the two ends. This CDR3 has 13 amino acids. Looked up from germline, CDR1 is MNHEY and CDR2 is SVGAGI.

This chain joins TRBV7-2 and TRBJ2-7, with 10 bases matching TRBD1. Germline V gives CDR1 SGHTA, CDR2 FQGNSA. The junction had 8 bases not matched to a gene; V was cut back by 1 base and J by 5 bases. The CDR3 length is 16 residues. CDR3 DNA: TGTGCCAGCAGCTTAGGCTTTGGGGACAGGGGCCACGAGCAGTACTTC. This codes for CASSLGFGDRGHEQYF.

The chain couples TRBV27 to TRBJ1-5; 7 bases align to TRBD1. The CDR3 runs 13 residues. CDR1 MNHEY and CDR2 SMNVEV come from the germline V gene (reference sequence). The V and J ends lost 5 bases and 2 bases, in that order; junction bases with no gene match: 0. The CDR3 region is CASSDRGNQPQHF. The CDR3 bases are TGTGCCAGCAGTGACAGGGGCAATCAGCCCCAGCATTTT.

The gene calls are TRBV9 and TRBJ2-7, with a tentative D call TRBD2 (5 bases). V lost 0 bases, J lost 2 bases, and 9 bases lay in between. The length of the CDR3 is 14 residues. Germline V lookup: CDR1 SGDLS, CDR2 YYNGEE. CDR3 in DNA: TGTGCCAGCAGCGTAGTAGAGGGCGCCTACGAGCAGTACTTC. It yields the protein CASSVVEGAYEQYF.